This passage covers 13 T cell receptor beta chains from one sample sequenced in a study of T cells in Graves' hyperthyroidism and ophthalmopathy. RNA transcripts were the template for amplifying TCR beta CDR3 regions. With the HTBI primer set, the TCR CDR3 went through a first round of RT-PCR. TCRdb used MiXCR to reprocess the multiplex PCR reads, holding one entry per CDR3 protein. This table has 650,000 to 850,000 distinct CDR3 sequences, around a sixth appearing once. Sequenced: blood. These receptors all come from a woman in her forties or fifties with Graves' hyperthyroidism that later progressed to Graves' ophthalmopathy.

This clonotype was recorded many times. The chain employs TRBV7-3 and TRBJ2-3; D gene uncertain. There are 13 residues in the CDR3. Germline V gene lookup returns CDR1 SGHTA and CDR2 FQGTGA. Trimming removed 5 bases at V and 9 bases at J, with 15 bases between. CDR3 bases: TGTGCCAGCAGCCCCACTGGCTTGGGGACGCAGTATTTT. Translation gives CASSPTGLGTQYF.

Many counts were recorded for this clonotype. V usage is TRBV5-1 and J usage is TRBJ2-7; possibly TRBD1 for D (6 bases). CDR3 length equals 13 residues. Germline CDR1 SGHRS, CDR2 YFSETQ. V lost 5 bases, J lost 2 bases, and 11 bases lay in between. This chain's CDR3 is CASRPQGTYEQYF. The CDR3 DNA sequence: TGCGCCAGCAGGCCGCAGGGGACCTACGAGCAGTACTTC.

Only a few counts were recorded for this clonotype. The chain has TRBV6-1 and TRBJ2-3; D call uncertain. CDR3 length equals 14 residues. Trimming took off 6 bases at V and 4 bases at J, with 14 bases between the two ends. From germline, CDR1 is MNHNS and CDR2 SASEGT. In nucleotides, the CDR3 is TGTGCCAGCAGCGATCCGCTTTTCCCAGATACGCAGTATTTT. This gives the protein CASSDPLFPDTQYF.

The V and J genes are TRBV10-1 and TRBJ2-1, with TRBD1 identical over 10 bases. This CDR3 has 14 amino acids. Germline V gives CDR1 WNHNN, CDR2 SYGVQD (reference sequence). V shed 0 bases and J 8 bases; nucleotides not matched to a gene: 1. The CDR3 DNA sequence: TGCGCCAGCAGTGAGTCAGGACAGGGGGATGAGCAGTTCTTC. Amino acids: CASSESGQGDEQFF.

The chain combines TRBV3-1 with TRBJ2-1; TRBD2 matches 12 bases. CDR3 size: 16 residues. From germline, CDR1 is LGHDT and CDR2 YNNKEL (reference sequence). V lost 8 bases, J lost 0 bases, and 5 bases stayed unmatched. The CDR3 protein is CASLSSGGGSYNEQFF. The CDR3 DNA follows: TGTGCCAGCCTTTCTAGCGGGGGGGGCTCCTACAATGAGCAGTTCTTC.

This clonotype has a single count. The chain links TRBV6-2 or TRBV6-3 to TRBJ2-2; 8 bases align to TRBD1. This CDR3 region has 16 residues. V shed 0 bases, J shed 10 bases, and the junction held 10 bases outside the gene matches. From germline, CDR1 is MNHEY and CDR2 SVGEGT. DNA for the CDR3: TGTGCCAGCAGTTACTCGACGACAGGGGTCTCCGAGGAGCTGTTTTTT. Translated, it gives CASSYSTTGVSEELFF.

As for this clonotype: A clone one base away is much larger, so this may be a read error. The chain joins TRBV20-1 to TRBJ2-3; D might be TRBD2 (6 bases). Germline assignment: CDR1 DFQATT and CDR2 SNEGSKA (reference sequence). Trimming cost V 4 bases and J 4 bases, with 12 bases left between them. The CDR3 runs to 13 residues. The CDR3 loop reads CSATAGPADTQYF. As DNA, the CDR3 is TGCAGTGCTACCGCGGGACCCGCAGATACGCAGTATTTT.

This clonotype was seen repeatedly, ten times or more. The chain has TRBV11-2 and TRBJ2-1; D is ambiguous. Trimming cost V 3 bases and J 2 bases, with 8 bases left between them. Germline V gene data show CDR1 as SGHAT and CDR2 as FQNNGV. The CDR3 has 14 amino acids. The CDR3 is CASSFETAYNEQFF. In DNA, the CDR3 is TGTGCCAGCAGCTTTGAAACAGCCTACAATGAGCAGTTCTTC.

This clonotype showed up just a few times. The CDR3 protein is CKVSLALEQYF. In DNA form, the CDR3 reads TGCAAAGTATCACTAGCTCTTGAGCAGTACTTC. This chain links TRBV20-1 with TRBJ2-7; D is perhaps TRBD2 (6 bases). CDR1 is DFQATT and CDR2 is SNEGSKA in the germline V gene (reference sequence). This CDR3 spans 11 amino acids.

This clonotype has a handful of counts. The J gene is TRBJ2-1, the V gene TRBV24-1; 7 nucleotides match TRBD2. CDR1 is KGHDR, CDR2 SFDVKD, per germline. The CDR3 has 15 residues. Trimming took 5 bases from V and 1 from J; bases not matched to a gene: 4. As DNA, the CDR3 is TGTGCCACCAGTGGGGGGGGGACGTCCTACAATGAGCAGTTCTTC. This gives the protein CATSGGGTSYNEQFF.

The V call is TRBV5-1, the J call TRBJ1-4; 7 bases map to TRBD1. V trimming: 6 bases; J trimming: 8 bases; junction bases outside the gene matches: 13. Germline V lookup: CDR1 SGHRS, CDR2 YFSETQ. CDR3 length: 15 residues. The CDR3 region has the DNA TGCGCCAGCAAAGATCCCGAGGGGGCAGACGAAAAACTGTTTTTT. Translating gives CASKDPEGADEKLFF.

The sample holds a few counts of this clonotype. The chain employs TRBV19 and TRBJ2-7; D might be TRBD2 (5 bases). This CDR3 has 12 residues. CDR1 and CDR2 (germline): LNHDA, SQIVND (reference sequence). Trimming took 8 bases from V and 2 from J, leaving 10 bases between them. CDR3 loop: CASGSATYEQYF. CDR3 sequence (DNA): TGTGCCAGTGGTAGCGCCACCTACGAGCAGTACTTC.

Ten or more counts support this clonotype. J is TRBJ1-4 and V is TRBV2; TRBD1 matches 12 bases. The CDR3 consists of 15 residues. With V trimmed by 6 bases and J by 8 bases, 7 bases remained unmatched. Germline V CDR1 and CDR2: SNHLY, FYNNEI. CDR3 protein: CASSQSGTGGEKLFF. The CDR3 region has the DNA TGTGCCAGCAGCCAGTCCGGGACAGGGGGCGAAAAACTGTTTTTT.